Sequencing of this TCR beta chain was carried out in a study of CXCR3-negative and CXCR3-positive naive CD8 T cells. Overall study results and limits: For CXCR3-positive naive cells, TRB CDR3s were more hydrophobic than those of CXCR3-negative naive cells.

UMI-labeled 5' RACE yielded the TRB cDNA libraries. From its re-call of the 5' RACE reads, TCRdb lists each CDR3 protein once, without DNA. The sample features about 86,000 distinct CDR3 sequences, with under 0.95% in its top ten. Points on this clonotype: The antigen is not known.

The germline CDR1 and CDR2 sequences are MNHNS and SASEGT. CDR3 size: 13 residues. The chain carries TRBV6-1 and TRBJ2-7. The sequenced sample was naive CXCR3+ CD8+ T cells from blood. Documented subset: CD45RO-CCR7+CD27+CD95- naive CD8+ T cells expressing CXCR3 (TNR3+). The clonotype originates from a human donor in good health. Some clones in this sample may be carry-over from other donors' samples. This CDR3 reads CASSESVSYEQYF.